The text below deals with one T cell receptor beta chain. As handled by the study authors: Reference gene primer amplification gave nucleated cell count estimates. The table came from immunoSEQ multiplex PCR; TCRdb's copy has only in-frame clones and leaves some out. The DNA gave D and trimming, while V, J and clone size come from that table. The sample holds roughly 320,000 clones, approximately 90% seen once. The source of the sample is a study of blood T cell repertoires in COVID-19. In the study overall: In each case, the material was cDNA or gDNA derived from T cells, B-cell-depleted T cells, or PBMCs.

Seattle cases were enrolled at active infection and followed longitudinally. The V gene lost 7 bases and the J gene lost 1 base, with 11 bases spanning the gap. Germline assignment: CDR1 LNHDA and CDR2 SQIVND (reference sequence). CDR3 size: 15 residues. The rearrangement joins TRBV19 to TRBJ2-6, with D possibly matching TRBD1 (6 bases). The clonotype comes from a woman between 45 and 65 years old with COVID-19, enrolled during active disease. What was sequenced was peripheral blood. The CDR3 coding sequence is TGTGCCAGTAACAACAGGGTGTCTGGGGCCAACGTCCTGACTTTC. This gives the protein CASNNRVSGANVLTF.